The clone carrying this T cell receptor (beta chain) was seen only a few times. Repertoires were generated with immunoSEQ multiplex PCR, while TCRdb's copy carries only in-frame clones and drops some. This table has about 110,000 clones, 69% appearing once. The data are from a study of blood T cell repertoires in COVID-19. This CDR3 spans 16 amino acids. V lost 4 bases and J lost 4, with 17 bases in between. The germline V gene encodes CDR1 SGHRS and CDR2 YFSETQ. The chain combines TRBV5-1 with TRBJ2-2; maybe TRBD2 (5 bases). This clonotype was obtained from a man at least 80 years old with acute or convalescent COVID-19. The specimen sequenced was peripheral blood. CDR3 sequence: CASSLREPRGTGELFF. CDR3 DNA: TGCGCCAGCAGCCTAAGGGAGCCCCGGGGCACCGGGGAGCTGTTTTTT. Full variable domain (missing parts from reference TRBV5-1 and TRBJ2-2): KAGVTQTPRYLIKTRGQQVTLSCSPISGHRSVSWYQQTPGQGLQFLFEYFSETQRNKGNFPGRFSGRQFSNSRSEMNVSTLELGDSALYLCASSLREPRGTGELFFGEGSRLTVL.